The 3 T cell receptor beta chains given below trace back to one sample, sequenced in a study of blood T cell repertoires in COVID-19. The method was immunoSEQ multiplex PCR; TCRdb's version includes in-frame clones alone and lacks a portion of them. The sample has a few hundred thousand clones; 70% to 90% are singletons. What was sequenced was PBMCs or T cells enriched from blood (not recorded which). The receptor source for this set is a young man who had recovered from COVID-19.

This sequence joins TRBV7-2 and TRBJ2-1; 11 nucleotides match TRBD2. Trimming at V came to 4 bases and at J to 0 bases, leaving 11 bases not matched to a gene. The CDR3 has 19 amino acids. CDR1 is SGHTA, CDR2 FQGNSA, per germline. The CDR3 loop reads CASSWGWLAGGSSYNEQFF. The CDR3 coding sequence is TGTGCCAGCAGCTGGGGGTGGCTAGCGGGGGGAAGCTCCTACAATGAGCAGTTCTTC.

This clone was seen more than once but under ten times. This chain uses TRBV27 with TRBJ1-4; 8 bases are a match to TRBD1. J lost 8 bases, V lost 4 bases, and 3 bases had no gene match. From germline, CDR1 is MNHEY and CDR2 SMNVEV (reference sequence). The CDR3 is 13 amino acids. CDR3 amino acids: CASSSTGAEKLFF. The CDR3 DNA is TGTGCCAGCAGTTCGACAGGGGCGGAAAAACTGTTTTTT.

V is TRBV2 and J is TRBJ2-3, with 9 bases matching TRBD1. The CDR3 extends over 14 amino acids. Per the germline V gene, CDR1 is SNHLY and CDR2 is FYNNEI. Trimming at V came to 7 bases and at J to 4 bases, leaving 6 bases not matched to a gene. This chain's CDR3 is CASTGQGIADTQYF. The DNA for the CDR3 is TGTGCCAGCACGGGACAGGGTATCGCAGATACGCAGTATTTT.